This entry lists 7 T cell receptor beta chains sequenced from one sample in a study of T-cell memory formation after mild COVID-19 (dated by TCRdb to the early 2020s). Libraries were made using 5' RACE. This sample was sequenced with an Illumina NovaSeq 6000. The public reads were quality trimmed at Q25 with fastp and then assembled into clones with MiXCR by TCRdb, keeping productive beta chains. Merged by CDR3 protein, the rows form single entries marked with the most common genes and DNA. This sample has under 200,000 distinct CDR3 sequences in its table, and roughly 10% of those were observed once. Clones ranked in the top ten supply 3.5% to 4.5% of the sample. The sample consisted of PBMCs or a T cell subset sorted from them (not recorded which). These receptors came from a man younger than 35 who had mild COVID-19 (a few samples of this study predate the infection). The sample titles of this study are shuffled in the database, so cell type and time point are left out; the donor was told from shared clones.

This clonotype occurred a few times. The rearrangement links TRBV9 to TRBJ2-2; tentative D call: TRBD2 (6 bases). Germline CDR1 reads SGDLS; CDR2 reads YYNGEE. This CDR3 has 15 residues. V lost 3 bases and J lost 7, with 16 bases in between. This CDR3 is CASSGLRQGGGELFF. CDR3 DNA sequence: TGTGCCAGCAGCGGCCTTAGGCAGGGAGGCGGGGAGCTGTTTTTT.

This chain links TRBV6-1 with TRBJ2-7; 7 bases map to TRBD2. CDR1 and CDR2 from the germline V gene are MNHNS and SASEGT. This CDR3 region has 15 residues. V trimming: 4 bases; J trimming: 5 bases; junction bases outside the gene matches: 11. CDR3 DNA: TGTGCCAGCAGTGCGGGAGCGGGATCCCCCGACGAGCAGTACTTC. Its translation is CASSAGAGSPDEQYF.

The table lists this clonotype with many counts. The V call is TRBV28, the J call TRBJ1-2; D call uncertain. The V and J ends lost 1 base and 6 bases respectively, with 9 bases between them. The length of the CDR3 is 13 residues. Germline CDR1 MDHEN, CDR2 SYDVKM. The CDR3 region is CASSLSNADGYTF. Written as DNA, the CDR3 is TGTGCCAGCAGTTTATCGAATGCGGATGGCTACACCTTC.

This clonotype occurred many times. The chain combines TRBV12-3 or TRBV12-4 with TRBJ2-2; D not certain. V was cut by 3 bases and J by 5 bases, with 10 bases left in between. This CDR3 is 14 amino acids long. CDR3 in DNA: TGTGCCAGCAGTTTTACCCGGACGACCGGGGAGCTGTTTTTT. Its translation is CASSFTRTTGELFF.

This chain uses TRBV9 with TRBJ2-2; D tentatively fits TRBD1 or TRBD2 (5 bases each). The germline V and J ends were trimmed by 4 bases and 0 bases, with 13 bases remaining between them. The CDR3 is 16 amino acids. From germline, CDR1 is SGDLS and CDR2 YYNGEE. In DNA form, the CDR3 reads TGTGCCAGCAGCTCCAGGGACCGGCCGAACACCGGGGAGCTGTTTTTT. It encodes CASSSRDRPNTGELFF.

In its sample, this clonotype was seen many times. The chain joins TRBV12-3 or TRBV12-4 to TRBJ2-7; the D call may be TRBD1 or TRBD2 (5 bases each). This CDR3 region has 15 residues. The V end was cut by 8 bases, the J end by 3 bases, with 20 bases between. For the CDR3, the DNA is TGTGCCAGCGGGGACCACGGCCCCGGCATCTACGAGCAGTACTTC. Its protein product is CASGDHGPGIYEQYF.

This clonotype turned up a few times. V gene TRBV7-2 combines with J gene TRBJ2-1; D is uncertain. In germline, CDR1 is SGHTA, CDR2 FQGNSA. V was cut by 8 bases and J by 4 bases, with 12 bases left in between. The CDR3 is made up of 13 amino acids. The CDR3 coding sequence is TGTGCCAGCTGTGAGACACTATACAATGAGCAGTTCTTC. Its protein is CASCETLYNEQFF.